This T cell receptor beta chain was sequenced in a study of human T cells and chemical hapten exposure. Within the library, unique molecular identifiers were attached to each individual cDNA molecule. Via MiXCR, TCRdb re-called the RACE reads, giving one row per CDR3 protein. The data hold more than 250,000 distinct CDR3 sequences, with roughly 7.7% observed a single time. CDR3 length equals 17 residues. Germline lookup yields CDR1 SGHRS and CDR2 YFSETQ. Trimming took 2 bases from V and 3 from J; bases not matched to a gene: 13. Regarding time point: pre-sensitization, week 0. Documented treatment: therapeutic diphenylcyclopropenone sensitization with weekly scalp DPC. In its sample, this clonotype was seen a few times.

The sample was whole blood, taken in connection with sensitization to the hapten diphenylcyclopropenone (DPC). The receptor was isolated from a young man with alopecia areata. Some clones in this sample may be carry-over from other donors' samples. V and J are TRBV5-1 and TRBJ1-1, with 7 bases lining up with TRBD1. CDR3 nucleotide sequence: TGCGCCAGCAGCTTTGGAAACAGGGGCCAGGGAGACACTGAAGCTTTCTTT. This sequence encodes CASSFGNRGQGDTEAFF.